Listed below are T cell receptor beta chains from one sample, sequenced in a study of cytomegalovirus exposure and HLA in healthy donors. Sequencing used immunoSEQ multiplex PCR; TCRdb keeps in-frame clones, though not all of them. Of more than 140,000 clones listed, roughly 77% were seen once; the top ten hold about 3%. Source material: PBMCs. The receptor source for this set is a man aged 40-49 years in good health and CMV-seronegative. Both conserved end residues are part of each CDR3. Each record gives: V gene, CDR3 protein.

TRBV7-6,CASILTPSGGSHTKNIQYF
TRBV11-2,CASSLAAGGYEQYF
TRBV10-3,CAISLSGGLSTEQFF
TRBV10-1,CASSTGTSGVGQFF
TRBV19,CASSILRTSINTGELFF
TRBV5-4,CASSPGISYNEQFF
TRBV11-2,CASSLPWGGTGELFF
TRBV7-2,CASSFSGGQDNEQFF
TRBV6-5,CASSYQTAASTDTQYF
TRBV10-3,CAITPDSSYEQYF
TRBV12-5,CASGLSQGLAGIPYNEQFF
TRBV4-1,CASSQARDRVSGANVLTF
TRBV19,CASSSPTGGYAYGYTF
TRBV11-2,CASSTGAQSSGNTIYF
TRBV18,CASSPPSGLLTEAFF
TRBV7-8,CASSLLRHEQYF
TRBV6-1,CASRDSPTDTQYF
TRBV7-8,CASSSHLVTAPYEQYF
TRBV5-8,CATGGGSGKLFF
TRBV10-2,CASHIPASNTGELFF
TRBV29-1,CSARPGTAHYGYTF
TRBV10-1,CATLRTSVNTDTQYF
TRBV5-6,CASSPPGLAAAYEQYF
TRBV2,CASSTGQGAYEQYF
TRBV9,CASSERISGQADNEKLFF
TRBV9,CASSVGSSGATGELFF
TRBV18,CASSPGQTDTQYF
TRBV29-1,CSVRGTGGTEAFF
TRBV9,CASSVAPAGEQFF
TRBV5-6,CASSFWWSGDQPQHF
TRBV5-1,CASAKGQGTSPLHF
TRBV19,CASSIGGGANYGYTF
TRBV6-5,CASRTTGLTEAFF
TRBV27,CASSLRDSNQPQHF
TRBV2,CASSDGRHQPQHF
TRBV10-3,CAISAWTGGEIGETQYF
TRBV15,CATSKDRYNEQFF
TRBV7-2,CASSKGTGVLKILNYGYTF
TRBV6-1,CASRNSYGYTF
TRBV7-6,CASSLGLGDEQFF
TRBV5-1,CASSLVQDLDRPLREGTEAFF
TRBV11-2,CASSSLTGSHNEKLFF
TRBV12-5,CASGARGQPYNEQFF
TRBV7-3,CASSMERYTEAFF
TRBV4-3,CASSQNFNSGNTIYF
TRBV28,CATLTLWYGYTF
TRBV5-6,CASRGTGVYIYGYTF
TRBV6-6,CASSYRGLLNTEAFF
TRBV28,CASSSGLNGLYGYTF
TRBV6-5,CASSRTGRGGYTF
TRBV5-1,CASSFIAGSSYEQYF